This T cell receptor (beta chain) was observed in a study of T cell responses to AZD1222 COVID-19 vaccine. General study findings and limits: Increases in Spike-specific TCR breadth and depth were seen after two AZD1222 doses. There were mostly white British donors and more females than males, and clonal diversity was possibly underestimated. Reportedly, nearly half of unique spike TCRs recognized epitopes outside B.1.351/B.1.1.7 mutations. The CD4 TCRs associated with vaccination extended across spike and predominated at 160-218 and 743-854.

Trimming removed 0 bases from V and 3 bases from J; junction bases left unmatched: 3. Per the germline V gene, CDR1 is SGHNT and CDR2 is YYREEE (reference sequence). The CDR3 has 15 amino acids. The method was immunoSEQ multiplex PCR; TCRdb's version includes in-frame clones alone and lacks a portion of them. The sample includes around 120,000 clones, 70% to 90% of them seen just once. A note on this clone: Its antigen is as yet unknown.

The V call is TRBV5-4, the J call TRBJ1-1, with TRBD1 identical over 9 bases. This receptor was identified in an adult in good health. The sequencing used peripheral blood, collected on day 0 of AZD1222 vaccination. CDR3 nucleotides: TGTGCCAGCAGCTTGGACAGGGGGCGAGACACTGAAGCTTTCTTT. Its translation: CASSLDRGRDTEAFF.